What follows is one TCR beta chain and its context. Its antigen is not known. These data are taken from a study of graft-versus-host responses after intestinal transplantation. About the research overall: Anti-thymocyte globulin served as induction for all recipients, who then took tacrolimus and steroids for three to four years.

Unmatched junction bases numbered 3, after V lost 6 bases and J lost 5 bases. The germline gives CDR1 SGHTA, CDR2 FQGNSA. This CDR3 is built from 13 residues. Regarding the study as a whole: Early post-transplant declines in HvG were associated with peak levels of circulating GvH clones. Graft-donor T cell macrochimerism in patients accompanied high graft-versus-host to host-versus-graft clonal ratios in allografts. Recipient bone marrow held GvH clones, some seen earlier in ileum or blood.

The method was immunoSEQ multiplex PCR; TCRdb's version includes in-frame clones alone and lacks a portion of them. The data show more than 9,500 clones, 70% to 75% seen once. Graft tissue was processed to release intraepithelial and lamina propria lymphocytes. This sequence joins TRBV7-2 and TRBJ2-2; TRBD1 matches 7 bases. The origin of this receptor is a human patient who received an intestinal transplant, so some T cells may come from the graft donor. The sample consisted of ileum tissue, taken more than 140 days after intestinal transplantation. The chain's CDR3 is CASSLQGTGELFF. For the CDR3, the DNA is TGTGCCAGCAGTTTACAGGGGACCGGGGAGCTGTTTTTT.